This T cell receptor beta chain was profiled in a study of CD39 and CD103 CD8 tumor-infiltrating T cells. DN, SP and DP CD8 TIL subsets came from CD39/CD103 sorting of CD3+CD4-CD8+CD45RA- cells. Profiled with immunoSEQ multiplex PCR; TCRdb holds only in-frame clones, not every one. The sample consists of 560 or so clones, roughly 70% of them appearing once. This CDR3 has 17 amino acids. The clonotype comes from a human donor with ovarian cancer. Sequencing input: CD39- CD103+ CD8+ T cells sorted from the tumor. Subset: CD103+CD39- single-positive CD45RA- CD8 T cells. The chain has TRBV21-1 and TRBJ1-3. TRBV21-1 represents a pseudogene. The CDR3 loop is CASSKGSGAHSGNTIYF. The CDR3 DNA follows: TGTGCCAGCAGCAAAGGGTCCGGGGCGCACTCTGGAAACACCATATATTTT.